Many counts were recorded for the clone carrying this T cell receptor beta chain. Its specificity is unknown. The CDR3 is made up of 13 amino acids. The germline gives CDR1 LGHNA, CDR2 YSLEER. With 3 bases removed from V and 5 bases from J, the gap between germline ends came to 11 bases. These data come from a study of early T cells in non-severe SARS-CoV-2 infection. Study details: Chains were not paired, and sequencing was done on bulk RNA from unsorted whole blood. General study points: Matches to VDJdb favored anti-spike CD8 responses and missed private and CD4 specificities.

Attachment of unique molecular identifiers to individual cDNA molecules was performed. TCRdb ran MiXCR on the 5' RACE reads and lists one entry per CDR3 protein. Of approximately 90,000 distinct CDR3 sequences listed, around 17% were seen once; the top ten hold 4.5% to 6.5%. The specimen was whole blood, collected at baseline. This sequence joins TRBV4-3 and TRBJ2-7; D may be TRBD2 (6 bases). The receptor was isolated from an adult who was a healthcare worker with PCR-confirmed SARS-CoV-2 infection or an uninfected control (not recorded which). The CDR3 is CASSQPGSHEQYF. As DNA, the CDR3 is TGCGCCAGCAGCCAGCCCGGGAGTCACGAGCAGTACTTC.